A selection of T cell receptor beta chains follows, all from one sample in a study of Ad26.COV2.S vaccination and SARS-CoV-2 variants. TCRdb keeps only in-frame clones here, not all; method: immunoSEQ multiplex PCR. The table shows 350,000 to 450,000 clones, with about 92% occurring only once. The sequences come from peripheral blood, collected in a trial of Ad26.COV2.S vaccine versus placebo. Receptor source: a person between 18 and 59 years old who received the Ad26.COV2.S COVID-19 vaccine or a placebo. CDR3s include the opening cysteine and the closing phenylalanine or tryptophan. A D gene is named only where the DNA matches it firmly. Not every row has a clone size; where given, it reads once, few, many or a size class.

NA	TRBV15	TRBJ2-3	TRBD2	16	TGTGCCACCAGCAGATTCGGGACTAGCGGGGGAGATACGCAGTATTTT	CATSRFGTSGGDTQYF
NA	TRBV30	TRBJ2-2	NA	13	TGTGCCTGGAGTTCTCAGGATACGGGGGAGCTGTTTTTT	CAWSSQDTGELFF
few	TRBV3-1/TRBV3-2	TRBJ1-4	NA	12	TGTGCCAGCAGCCATAAGGGATGGAAACTGTTTTTT	CASSHKGWKLFF
NA	TRBV7-2	TRBJ2-5	NA	13	TGTGCCAGCAGTGAACTAAAACGGGGAAGATACCACTTC	CASSELKRGRYHF
NA	TRBV6-5	TRBJ2-3	NA	15	TGTGCCAGCAGTTCTAGGGCGGTGGACACAGATACGCAGTATTTT	CASSSRAVDTDTQYF
NA	TRBV4-3	TRBJ1-2	TRBD1	16	TGCGCCAGCAGCCAAGAGCAACAGGGGGCAGAGGAAGGCTACACCTTC	CASSQEQQGAEEGYTF
NA	TRBV5-6	TRBJ1-5	NA	13	TGTGCCAGCAGCTCGATGAGAAATCAGCCCCAGCATTTT	CASSSMRNQPQHF
NA	TRBV15	TRBJ2-3	NA	13	TGTGCCACCAGCAGAGATCTGAGGGATACGCAGTATTTT	CATSRDLRDTQYF
NA	TRBV9	TRBJ2-1	NA	17	TGTGCCAGCAGCCACAAGTCCAGGCGAAGCTCCTACAATGAGCAGTTCTTC	CASSHKSRRSSYNEQFF
NA	TRBV7-2	TRBJ2-5	NA	13	TGTGCCAGCAGCCTCAGGGTGTCAGAGACCCAGTACTTC	CASSLRVSETQYF
NA	TRBV6-2/TRBV6-3	TRBJ1-1	TRBD1	16	TGTGCCAGCAGTTCGCTCGGGGGACAGGGGGTAACTGAAGCTTTCTTT	CASSSLGGQGVTEAFF
NA	TRBV6-5	TRBJ1-3	NA	15	TGTGCCAGCAGTTACGAGGGGCAAGCAGGAAACACCATATATTTT	CASSYEGQAGNTIYF
NA	TRBV4-1	TRBJ1-2	TRBD1	15	TGCGCCAGCAGCCTTTCGGGACAGGCTAACTATGGCTACACCTTC	CASSLSGQANYGYTF
NA	TRBV12-3/TRBV12-4	TRBJ1-5	NA	13	TGTGCCAGCAGCCCCGGCGGGGTTCAGCCCCAGCATTTT	CASSPGGVQPQHF
once	TRBV3-1/TRBV3-2	TRBJ2-3	NA	15	TGTGCCAGCAGCCTAAGATCCCGGGCCGGAGATACGCAGTATTTT	CASSLRSRAGDTQYF
NA	TRBV6-4	TRBJ1-2	NA	10	TGTGCCAGTTTCGCCGGGGGCTACACCTTC	CASFAGGYTF
NA	TRBV12-3/TRBV12-4	TRBJ2-5	NA	13	TGTGCCAGCAGTTTAGGGCAGGGAGAGACCCAGTACTTC	CASSLGQGETQYF
NA	TRBV14	TRBJ1-4	NA	16	TGTGCCAGCAGCCAAATAACGGACGGCTTAGGCGAAAAACTGTTTTTT	CASSQITDGLGEKLFF
NA	TRBV12-5	TRBJ2-3	TRBD2	16	TGTGCTAGTGGTTTGGGGGCTAGCGGGCTCACAGATACGCAGTATTTT	CASGLGASGLTDTQYF